In its sample, the clone carrying this T cell receptor beta chain was seen once. These data come from a study of blood T cell repertoires in COVID-19. Libraries were prepared by immunoSEQ multiplex PCR; TCRdb keeps only in-frame clonotypes and omits some of them. The table lists about 310,000 clones, roughly 89% of them singletons. With 3 bases removed from V and 9 bases from J, the gap between germline ends came to 12 bases. The CDR3 is 13 amino acids. This TCR was recovered from a woman between 25 and 40 years old who had recovered from COVID-19. The material sequenced was PBMCs or T cells enriched from blood (not recorded which). The genes are TRBV12-3 or TRBV12-4 and TRBJ2-1; the D gene is possibly TRBD1 (6 bases). The CDR3 DNA reads TGTGCCAGCAGTTTTGGACAGCTCGGTGAGCAGTTCTTC. It is translated as CASSFGQLGEQFF.